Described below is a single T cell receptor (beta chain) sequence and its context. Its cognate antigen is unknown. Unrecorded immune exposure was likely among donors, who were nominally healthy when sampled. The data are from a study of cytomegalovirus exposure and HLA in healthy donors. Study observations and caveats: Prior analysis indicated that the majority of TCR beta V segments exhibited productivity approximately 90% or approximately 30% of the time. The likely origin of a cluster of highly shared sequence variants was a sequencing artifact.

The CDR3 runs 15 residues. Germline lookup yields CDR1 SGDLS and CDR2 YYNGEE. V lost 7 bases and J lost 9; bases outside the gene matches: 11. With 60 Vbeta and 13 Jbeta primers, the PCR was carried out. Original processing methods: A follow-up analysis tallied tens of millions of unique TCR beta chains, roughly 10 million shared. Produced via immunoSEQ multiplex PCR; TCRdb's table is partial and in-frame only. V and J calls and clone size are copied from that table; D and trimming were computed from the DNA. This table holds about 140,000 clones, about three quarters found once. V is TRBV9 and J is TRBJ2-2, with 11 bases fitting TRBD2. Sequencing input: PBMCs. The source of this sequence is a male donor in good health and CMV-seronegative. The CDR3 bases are TGTGCCAGCGGAAAGGGGGGACTAGCGGACCGGGAGCTGTTTTTT. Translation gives CASGKGGLADRELFF.